This T cell receptor beta chain derives from a study of cytomegalovirus exposure and HLA in healthy donors. About the research overall: Among the approximately 400 genotyped donors, over 70% were placed in the Caucasian-associated ancestry cluster.

PCR used 60 Vbeta primers and 13 Jbeta primers. The protocol was immunoSEQ multiplex PCR, while the TCRdb copy is restricted to in-frame clones and leaves out a portion. Found here are some 180,000 clones, nearly 80% of them singletons; the top ten hold around 2.6%. Only a few counts were recorded for this clone. Its antigen is undetermined. The V gene's germline CDR1 is SGHRS and CDR2 YFSETQ. The V end was cut by 0 bases, the J end by 2 bases, with 8 bases between. The length of the CDR3 is 14 residues. Broader study findings: In vitro, three CMV-associated chains proved specific for CMV antigens.

The clonotype was recovered from a female donor in good health and CMV-seronegative. The sequenced sample was PBMCs. The V gene is TRBV5-1, the J gene TRBJ1-2; D gene uncertain. CDR3 protein: CASSLGAENYGYTF. CDR3 sequence (DNA): TGCGCCAGCAGCTTGGGGGCAGAAAACTATGGCTACACCTTC.